This TCR beta chain was sequenced in a study of blood T cell repertoires in COVID-19. The overall study: Donors in the United States, Italy and Spain gave samples during acute or convalescent COVID-19. Nucleic acid was either cDNA or gDNA, and it came from T cells, B-cell-depleted T cells, or PBMCs.

There are 16 residues in the CDR3. Germline CDR1 SGHAT, CDR2 FQNNGV. V lost 1 base, J lost 5 bases, and 5 bases stayed unmatched. This clone was observed a few times. Measured with immunoSEQ multiplex PCR; TCRdb has only the in-frame clones, and not every one. The sample has about 270,000 clones; 75% to 90% are singletons. The source material was PBMCs or T cells enriched from blood (not recorded which). The V gene is TRBV11-2, the J gene TRBJ1-6, with TRBD1 matching 7 bases. The sequence came from a woman aged 25 to 39 with acute COVID-19. Here the CDR3 reads CASSLGATGNNSPLHF. Written as DNA, the CDR3 is TGTGCCAGCAGCTTAGGCGCGACAGGGAATAATTCACCCCTCCACTTT.